Here is one TCR beta chain with its context. Its specificity is not known. The study ran its PCR with 60 Vbeta and 13 Jbeta primers. Assay used: immunoSEQ multiplex PCR; TCRdb lists only in-frame clones, some missing. The sample lists about 160,000 clones; around four fifths were seen once. The source of the sample is a study of cytomegalovirus exposure and HLA in healthy donors. Regarding the study as a whole: Approximately 160 TCR beta chains were listed as cytomegalovirus-associated.

Germline lookup yields CDR1 SGHVS and CDR2 FQNEAQ. The CDR3 contains 15 residues. The V and J ends lost 5 bases and 4 bases, in that order; junction bases with no gene match: 9. The TCR originated in a male donor in good health and CMV-seropositive. The chain is built from TRBV7-8 and TRBJ2-5; 8 nucleotides line up with TRBD2. The sequenced sample consisted of PBMCs. CDR3 coding DNA: TGTGCCAGCAGCCACACCGACCGGGGGGGAGAGACCCAGTACTTC. Amino acids: CASSHTDRGGETQYF.